This TCR beta chain was observed in a study of cytomegalovirus exposure and HLA in healthy donors. Study at large: An earlier analysis identified 120 million or so unique TCR beta sequences in approximately 190 million T cells. Overall study findings and caveats: Later analysis associated a missense DCLRE1C variant with TCR beta V- and J-gene trimming.

Both 60 Vbeta primers and 13 Jbeta primers went into the PCR. Sequencing used immunoSEQ multiplex PCR; TCRdb keeps in-frame clones, though not all of them. The sample records about 90,000 clones, around 76% being singletons. There are a few counts of this clone. Its antigen is as yet unknown. The sequenced sample was PBMCs. The TCR sequence derives from a woman aged 55-70 years in good health and CMV-seropositive.

CDR3 loop: CASSLSFEDRGVSGANVLTF. In nucleotides, the CDR3 is TGCGCCAGCAGCTTGTCGTTCGAGGACAGGGGAGTCTCTGGGGCCAACGTCCTGACTTTC. V and J are TRBV5-1 and TRBJ2-6; the match to TRBD1 covers 9 bases. The germline V gene encodes CDR1 SGHRS and CDR2 YFSETQ. This CDR3 spans 20 amino acids. The V gene end was trimmed by 1 base and the J gene end by 0 bases; junction bases not matched to a gene: 11.